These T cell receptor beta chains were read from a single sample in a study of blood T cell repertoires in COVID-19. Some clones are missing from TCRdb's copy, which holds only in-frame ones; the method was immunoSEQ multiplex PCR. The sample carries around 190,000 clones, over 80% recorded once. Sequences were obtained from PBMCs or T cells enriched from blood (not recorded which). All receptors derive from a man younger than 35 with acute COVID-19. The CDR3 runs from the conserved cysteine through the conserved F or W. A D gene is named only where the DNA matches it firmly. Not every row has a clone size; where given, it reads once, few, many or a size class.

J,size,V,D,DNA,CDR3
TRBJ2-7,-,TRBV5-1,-,TGCGCCAGCAGCTTGGCAGGGGTTGGAATCGGTGAGCAGTACTTC,CASSLAGVGIGEQYF
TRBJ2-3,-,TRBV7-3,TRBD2,TGTGCCAGCAGCCCGTCCCCTACTAGCGGGAGTATGGCAGATACGCAGTATTTT,CASSPSPTSGSMADTQYF
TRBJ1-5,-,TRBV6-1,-,TGTGCCAGCAGTGAACCCGGGGTGGATCAGCCCCAGCATTTT,CASSEPGVDQPQHF
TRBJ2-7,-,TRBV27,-,TGTGCCAGCAGTTCCATCCCAGCGGGCTCCTACGAGCAGTACTTC,CASSSIPAGSYEQYF
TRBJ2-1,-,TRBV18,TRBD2,TGTGCCAGCGACTACAGGGCTAGCGGGGCTCGAGAGCAGTTCTTC,CASDYRASGAREQFF
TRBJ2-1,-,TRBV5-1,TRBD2,TGCGCCAGCAGCTTGGCTAGCGGGGTATCCTACAATGAGCAGTTCTTC,CASSLASGVSYNEQFF
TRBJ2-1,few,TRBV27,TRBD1,TGTGCCAGCAGTTTGGGGACAGGCTACAATGAGCAGTTCTTC,CASSLGTGYNEQFF
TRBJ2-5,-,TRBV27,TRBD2,TGTGCCAGCTCCGAATCGACTAGCGGGAGCGAGACCCAGTACTTC,CASSESTSGSETQYF
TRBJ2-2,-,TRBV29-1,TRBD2,TGCAGCGTTGGGACTAGCGGGAACACCGGGGAGCTGTTTTTT,CSVGTSGNTGELFF
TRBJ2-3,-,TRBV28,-,TGTGCCAGCAGTTTAGCGGGAAACACAGATACGCAGTATTTT,CASSLAGNTDTQYF
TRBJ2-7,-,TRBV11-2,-,TGTGCCAGCAGCTTGAATCGGGAGCCGGTCTACGAGCAGTACTTC,CASSLNREPVYEQYF
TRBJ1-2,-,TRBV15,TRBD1,TGTGCCACCAGCAGAGCGACAGGGCTTACCTATGGCTACACCTTC,CATSRATGLTYGYTF
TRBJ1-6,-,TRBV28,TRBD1,TGTGCCAGCAGTCTACCGGGACAGGGCTTTTCACCCCTCCACTTT,CASSLPGQGFSPLHF
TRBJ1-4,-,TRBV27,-,TGTGCCAGCAGTTTAGGACTACCTGTGAGGGAAAAACTGTTTTTT,CASSLGLPVREKLFF
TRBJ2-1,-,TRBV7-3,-,TGTGCCAGCAGTCCGGGTGCGGGCGTTCCCTACAATGAGCAGTTCTTC,CASSPGAGVPYNEQFF
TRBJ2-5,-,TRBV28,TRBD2,TGTGCCAGCAGTTCCCCAGTAGCGGGGGCAGGGGAGACCCAGTACTTC,CASSSPVAGAGETQYF
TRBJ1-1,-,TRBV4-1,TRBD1,TGCGCCAGCAGCCAACCCCCCAGGGGGGAGACTGAAGCTTTCTTT,CASSQPPRGETEAFF
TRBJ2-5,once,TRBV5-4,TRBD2,TGTGCCAGCAGCCCGATTAGCGGGAGGGCCTCAGGGTTATGGCAAGAGACCCAGTACTTC,CASSPISGRASGLWQETQYF
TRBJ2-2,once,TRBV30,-,TGTGCCTGGAGTCCCCAGGGTATCCTAAAGTCGAACACCGGGGAGCTGTTTTTT,CAWSPQGILKSNTGELFF
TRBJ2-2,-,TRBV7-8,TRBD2,TGTGCCAGCAGCCCCCACGGGGTTGGGGGAGGGTCCTACACCGGGGAGCTGTTTTTT,CASSPHGVGGGSYTGELFF
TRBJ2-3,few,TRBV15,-,TGTGCCACCAGCAGAGATCAACAGCCCACAGATACGCAGTATTTT,CATSRDQQPTDTQYF
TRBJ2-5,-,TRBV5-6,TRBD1,TGTGCCAGCAGCTACCCGCCGGACAGGGTCTCCCAAGAGACCCAGTACTTC,CASSYPPDRVSQETQYF
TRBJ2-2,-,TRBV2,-,TGTGCCAGCATGTCTCGTGGGGGGGCAGGGGAGCTGTTTTTT,CASMSRGGAGELFF
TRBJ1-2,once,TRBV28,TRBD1,TGTGCCAGCAGGGGGGACAGCCATATCAAAAGTACCTTC,CASRGDSHIKSTF
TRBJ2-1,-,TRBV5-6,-,TGTGCCAGCAGCCGGGGAGGTCTTACCCACAATGAGCAGTTCTTC,CASSRGGLTHNEQFF
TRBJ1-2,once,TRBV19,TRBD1,TGTGCCAGTAGCCTCAGCAGGGGGAACTATGGCTACACCTTC,CASSLSRGNYGYTF